This T cell receptor (beta chain) was profiled in a study of identical twins. Germline V lookup: CDR1 LNHNV, CDR2 YYDKDF (reference sequence). The CDR3 contains 13 residues. Trimming left V 3 bases short and J 6 bases short, with 9 bases between. This clonotype was counted many times. Addition of a universal primer site occurred through template switching, and cDNA carried unique molecular identifiers. TCRdb reanalysed the 5' RACE reads using MiXCR and keeps one entry per CDR3 protein. Here the sample spans about 720,000 distinct CDR3 sequences, around a sixth being singletons. The same data also went into a second study, on T cells expressing NK-cell markers. Per that study: Each of about six donors carried dominant NKG2C+ clonotypes accounting for about 1.0-8% of CD8+ T cells.

The receptor comes from a woman between 18 and 29 years old in good health. Material: PBMCs. The V gene is TRBV15, the J gene TRBJ2-1; D unclear. The DNA of the CDR3 is TGTGCCACCAGCAGGTTGACCATCAATGAGCAGTTCTTC. The encoded protein is CATSRLTINEQFF.